Shown below are 26 T cell receptor beta chains from a single sample sequenced in a study of shared clonotypes between healthy human individuals (TCRdb year 2020). The receptor library was made with the immunoSEQ multiplex PCR assay. Drawn from immuneACCESS, this table holds only the in-frame rearrangements with V and J called that TCRdb kept. Clones are partly lost; checked studies trace under half to an unresolved V gene and leave the rest unexplained. This sample holds about 690,000 clones; about nine tenths were observed only once. Roughly 36% of the sample is in the top ten clones. Sequencing was carried out using memory CD8+ T cells from PBMCs. The intended sense of this specimen's cell subset or site label: CD45RO+ cells pooled with CCR7-negative TemRA cells. Source of these receptors: a man between 18 and 29 years old in good health. Some clones in this sample may be carry-over from other donors' samples.

Only a few counts were recorded for this clone. The same CDR3 can be traced to other DNA sequences in this sample. The chain employs TRBV28 and TRBJ2-7; D ambiguous. This CDR3 is built from 11 residues. V lost 3 bases, J lost 2 bases, and 2 bases lay in between. Looked up from germline, CDR1 is MDHEN and CDR2 is SYDVKM. CDR3 nucleotide sequence: TGTGCCAGCAGTTTTGCCTACGAGCAGTACTTC. It yields the protein CASSFAYEQYF.

This rearrangement joins TRBV27 to TRBJ2-7, with 9 bases identical to TRBD2. This CDR3 has 16 amino acids. Germline loops: CDR1 MNHEY, CDR2 SMNVEV (reference sequence). V was pared by 1 base and J by 2 bases, with 6 bases of the junction left unmatched. The CDR3: CASSLLWREGAYEQYF. In DNA form, the CDR3 reads TGTGCCAGCAGTTTATTATGGCGGGAGGGCGCCTACGAGCAGTACTTC.

Ten or more counts support this clone. The V call is TRBV27, the J call TRBJ1-5; TRBD1 matches 9 bases. J was trimmed by 4 bases and V by 4 bases; bases with no gene match: 11. Germline V CDR1 and CDR2: MNHEY, SMNVEV (reference sequence). The CDR3 loop spans 17 amino acids. The DNA for the CDR3 is TGTGCCAGCAGTTCATTTTACAGGGGGCGTCGGAATCAGCCCCAGCATTTT. Its protein product is CASSSFYRGRRNQPQHF.

In its sample, this clone was seen once. V usage is TRBV28 and J usage is TRBJ2-4, with D perhaps matching TRBD2 (6 bases). CDR1 and CDR2 from the germline V gene are MDHEN and SYDVKM. This CDR3 has 15 residues. The V end was cut by 5 bases, the J end by 1 base, with 12 bases between. The CDR3 spells CASSQPREAKNIQYF. CDR3 DNA: TGTGCCAGCAGTCAGCCCCGGGAGGCCAAAAACATTCAGTACTTC.

V and J are TRBV7-3 and TRBJ2-5; the D gene is possibly TRBD2 (6 bases). CDR3 length: 15 amino acids. In germline, CDR1 is SGHTA, CDR2 FQGTGA. Trimming removed 3 bases at V and 1 base at J, with 12 bases between. The CDR3 reads CASSLMSGPQETQYF. CDR3 bases: TGTGCCAGCAGCTTGATGAGCGGGCCCCAAGAGACCCAGTACTTC. Filled out from reference TRBV7-3 and TRBJ2-5, the complete variable domain reads GAGVSQTPSNKVTEKGKYVELRCDPISGHTALYWYRQSLGQGPEFLIYFQGTGAADDSGLPNDRFFAVRPEGSVSTLKIQRTERGDSAVYLCASSLMSGPQETQYFGPGTRLLVL.

The chain joins TRBV11-2 to TRBJ2-1, with D unresolved. Germline CDR1 is SGHAT and CDR2 is FQNNGV. The ends were cut back, 6 bases at V and 8 bases at J, with 17 bases in the middle. This CDR3 has 14 amino acids. For the CDR3, the DNA is TGTGCCAGCAGGTTCCTAAAGCCCGGTGATGAGCAGTTCTTC. The encoded protein is CASRFLKPGDEQFF.

The V and J genes are TRBV5-1 and TRBJ2-1; tentative D call: TRBD1 (6 bases). CDR3 size: 15 residues. Deletions cut 1 base from V and 4 bases from J, with 12 bases between. The germline V gene has CDR1 SGHRS and CDR2 YFSETQ. The CDR3 here is CASSLWQGPYNEQFF. The CDR3 DNA follows: TGCGCCAGCAGCTTGTGGCAGGGGCCTTACAATGAGCAGTTCTTC.

J is TRBJ1-5 and V is TRBV19; the D gene is possibly TRBD1 (5 bases). Germline CDR1 is LNHDA and CDR2 is SQIVND (reference sequence). This CDR3 has 14 residues. Trimming shortened V by 2 bases and J by 7 bases, and 12 bases separated the two germline ends. In nucleotides, the CDR3 is TGTGCCAGTAGTATACAGGGTTTTTGGCAGCCCCAGCATTTT. Translated, it gives CASSIQGFWQPQHF.

This rearrangement joins TRBV10-3 to TRBJ2-7, with 8 bases lining up with TRBD1. Looked up from germline, CDR1 is ENHRY and CDR2 is SYGVKD. V shed 0 bases, J shed 4 bases, and the junction held 5 bases outside the gene matches. The CDR3 extends over 15 amino acids. This CDR3 is CAISESSGGGYEQYF. CDR3 bases: TGTGCCATCAGTGAGTCTTCAGGGGGCGGTTACGAGCAGTACTTC.

This CDR3 is CASSLFTGQGNTEAFF. The CDR3 bases are TGTGCCAGCAGTTTGTTTACGGGACAGGGGAACACTGAAGCTTTCTTT. The rearrangement joins TRBV28 to TRBJ1-1; TRBD1 aligns across 9 bases. Trimming removed 3 bases from V and 1 base from J; junction bases left unmatched: 6. The CDR3 extends over 16 amino acids. Germline-derived CDR1 and CDR2 are MDHEN and SYDVKM. The full variable domain, completed using reference TRBV28 and TRBJ1-1, is DVKVTQSSRYLVKRTGEKVFLECVQDMDHENMFWYRQDPGLGLRLIYFSYDVKMKEKGDIPEGYSVSREKKERFSLILESASTNQTSMYLCASSLFTGQGNTEAFFGQGTRLTVV.

The J gene is TRBJ1-2, the V gene TRBV27; D unresolved. The CDR3 length is 13 residues. Trimming cost V 2 bases and J 5 bases, with 9 bases left between them. Germline V gene lookup returns CDR1 MNHEY and CDR2 SMNVEV (reference sequence). The CDR3 DNA reads as TGTGCCAGCAGTTTAAGGCCAGAGTATGGCTACACCTTC. Its protein is CASSLRPEYGYTF.

This clone came up once. The rearrangement links TRBV6-1 to TRBJ2-3; 10 bases match TRBD2. The germline CDR1 and CDR2 sequences are MNHNS and SASEGT. This CDR3 has 16 amino acids. With V trimmed by 1 base and J by 4 bases, 5 bases remained unmatched. The CDR3 DNA reads TGTGCCAGCAGTGAAGTTCTAGCGGGGGTGGCAGATACGCAGTATTTT. Its translation: CASSEVLAGVADTQYF.

DNA for the CDR3: TGTGCCAGTAGTATGACCCACAGCACAGTCTACGAGCAGTACTTC. Translating it yields CASSMTHSTVYEQYF. This chain links TRBV19 with TRBJ2-7; D is uncertain. Trimming shortened V by 3 bases and J by 3 bases, and 15 bases separated the two germline ends. The length of the CDR3 is 15 residues. CDR1 is LNHDA, CDR2 SQIVND, per germline (reference sequence).

This clone was picked up one time. This chain connects TRBV12-5 to TRBJ2-1; TRBD2 aligns across 9 bases. The germline CDR1 and CDR2 sequences are LGHNT and FRNRAP. With 5 bases clipped from V and 6 bases from J, the junction kept 5 bases outside the gene matches. This CDR3 spans 14 amino acids. The CDR3 DNA reads as TGTGCTAGTGGTGCGGAACTAGCGGGCAATGAGCAGTTCTTC. Protein sequence: CASGAELAGNEQFF.

V gene TRBV5-4 combines with J gene TRBJ2-1, with 8 bases that match TRBD2. The CDR3 is 17 residues long. Trimming took 1 base from V and 2 from J; bases not matched to a gene: 8. CDR1 SGHNT and CDR2 YYREEE come from the germline V gene (reference sequence). In nucleotides, the CDR3 is TGTGCCAGCAGCTTGACAGGCGGGAGGCCTCCCTACAATGAGCAGTTCTTC. Protein: CASSLTGGRPPYNEQFF.

V gene TRBV4-3 combines with J gene TRBJ2-1, with 11 bases matching TRBD1. This CDR3 has 16 residues. CDR1 and CDR2 from the germline V gene are LGHNA and YSLEER. Germline trimming cut 3 bases from V and 4 bases from J; bases unmatched to any gene: 5. CDR3 amino acids: CASSQGTGGHYNEQFF. The CDR3 DNA reads TGCGCCAGCAGCCAGGGGACAGGGGGGCATTACAATGAGCAGTTCTTC.

This sequence joins TRBV4-1 and TRBJ2-1, with TRBD1 matching 10 bases. CDR3 size: 17 residues. The ends lost 1 base at V and 4 bases at J; junction bases unmatched: 7. CDR1 is MGHRA, CDR2 YSYEKL, per germline. CDR3 nucleotide sequence: TGCGCCAGCAGCCAAGGTACTGACAGGGGGCGTTACAATGAGCAGTTCTTC. Residues: CASSQGTDRGRYNEQFF.

The chain uses TRBV28 and TRBJ2-5, with TRBD2 identical over 7 bases. The CDR3 length is 13 residues. CDR1 is MDHEN and CDR2 is SYDVKM in the germline V gene. V trimming: 5 bases; J trimming: 5 bases; junction bases outside the gene matches: 5. CDR3 sequence reads: CASSRGVRETQYF. CDR3 coding DNA: TGTGCCAGCAGTCGGGGGGTACGGGAGACCCAGTACTTC.

The rearrangement links TRBV7-9 to TRBJ2-1; D possibly corresponds to TRBD1 (5 bases). The germline V gene encodes CDR1 SEHNR and CDR2 FQNEAQ (reference sequence). V was clipped by 2 bases and J by 7 bases, with 6 bases between them. This CDR3 is built from 12 residues. CDR3 residues: CASSLKGNEQFF. Here the CDR3 DNA reads TGTGCCAGCAGCTTAAAGGGGAATGAGCAGTTCTTC.

V usage is TRBV11-2 and J usage is TRBJ1-1; 9 nucleotides agree with TRBD1. The CDR3 length is 18 residues. The V segment lost 5 bases and the J segment 0 bases; nucleotides outside the gene matches: 13. The germline V gene has CDR1 SGHAT and CDR2 FQNNGV. This CDR3 reads CASSPSGQGLILNTEAFF. As DNA, the CDR3 is TGTGCCAGCAGCCCTTCTGGACAGGGGCTAATCTTGAACACTGAAGCTTTCTTT.

The rearrangement uses TRBV6-6 and TRBJ2-1; the match to TRBD2 covers 10 bases. Trimming cost V 8 bases and J 2 bases; bases outside gene matches: 6. The CDR3 runs to 15 residues. Germline values: CDR1 MNHNY, CDR2 SVGAGI (reference sequence). The DNA of the CDR3 is TGTGCCAGCGGGGTAGCGGGAGGCACCTACAATGAGCAGTTCTTC. Translating gives CASGVAGGTYNEQFF.

This clone was seen just once. This chain links TRBV28 with TRBJ1-2; 10 nucleotides line up with TRBD1. Trimming at V came to 5 bases and at J to 4 bases, leaving 7 bases not matched to a gene. The germline V gene has CDR1 MDHEN and CDR2 SYDVKM. There are 15 residues in the CDR3. The DNA for the CDR3 is TGTGCCAGCAGTCGACAGGGGGCGTGGGGCTATGGCTACACCTTC. As protein: CASSRQGAWGYGYTF.

The J gene is TRBJ2-5, the V gene TRBV11-2; D call uncertain. The CDR3 sequence is 15 residues long. CDR1 SGHAT and CDR2 FQNNGV come from the germline V gene. The V end was cut by 0 bases, the J end by 7 bases, with 15 bases between. CDR3 coding DNA: TGTGCCAGCAGCTTAGATCTGTTCAAGACGGCGACCCAGTACTTC. It codes for CASSLDLFKTATQYF.

The CDR3 DNA reads as TGTGCCAGCAGTTATGACAGGGGATACGAGCAGTACTTC. Translating it yields CASSYDRGYEQYF. V is TRBV6-5 and J is TRBJ2-5; TRBD1 matches 8 bases. The J call is in doubt because the DNA end fits TRBJ2-7 better. In germline, CDR1 is MNHEY, CDR2 SVGAGI. The CDR3 is made up of 13 amino acids.

The rearrangement uses TRBV5-1 and TRBJ2-1; TRBD2 is a possible D gene (6 bases). The CDR3 contains 15 residues. The germline CDR1 and CDR2 sequences are SGHRS and YFSETQ. The germline V and J ends were trimmed by 4 bases and 13 bases, with 24 bases remaining between them. The CDR3 bases are TGCGCCAGCAGCGATACAGCGGACTATCCGTTGGAACAGTTCTTC. It codes for CASSDTADYPLEQFF.

The rearrangement joins TRBV28 to TRBJ1-4; D uncertain. The CDR3 runs to 15 residues. Germline CDR1 reads MDHEN; CDR2 reads SYDVKM. Trimming shortened V by 6 bases and J by 0 bases, and 11 bases separated the two germline ends. In DNA, the CDR3 is TGTGCCAGCAGCATTACCGCCGCAACTAATGAAAAACTGTTTTTT. It translates to CASSITAATNEKLFF.